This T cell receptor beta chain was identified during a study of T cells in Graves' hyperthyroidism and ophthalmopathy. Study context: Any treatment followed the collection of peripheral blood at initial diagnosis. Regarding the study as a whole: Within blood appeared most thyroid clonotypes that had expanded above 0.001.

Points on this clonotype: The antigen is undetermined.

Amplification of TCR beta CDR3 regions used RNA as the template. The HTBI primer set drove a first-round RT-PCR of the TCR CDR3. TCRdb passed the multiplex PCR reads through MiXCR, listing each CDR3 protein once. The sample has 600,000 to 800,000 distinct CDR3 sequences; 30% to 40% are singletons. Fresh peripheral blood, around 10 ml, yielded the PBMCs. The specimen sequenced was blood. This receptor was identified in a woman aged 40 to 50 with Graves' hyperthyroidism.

CDR3 sequence reads: CSARGLGTYEQYF. Written as DNA, the CDR3 is TGCAGTGCTAGGGGTCTAGGAACCTACGAGCAGTACTTC. The chain uses TRBV20-1 and TRBJ2-7, with D unclear. The CDR3 length is 13 residues. Per the germline V gene, CDR1 is DFQATT and CDR2 is SNEGSKA (reference sequence). Trimming removed 3 bases from V and 2 bases from J, with 11 bases in between.